Following are 10 T cell receptor beta chains from one sample sequenced in a study of blood T cell repertoires in COVID-19. TCRdb keeps only in-frame clones here, not all; method: immunoSEQ multiplex PCR. The sample includes about 200,000 clones, around 90% of them seen just once. Source material: PBMCs or T cells enriched from blood (not recorded which). Receptors originate from a man aged 25 to 40 who had recovered from COVID-19.

V usage is TRBV29-1 and J usage is TRBJ2-2; weak D call: TRBD1 (5 bases). CDR3 length: 13 residues. Trimming removed 1 base from V and 11 bases from J, with 14 bases in between. The germline V gene encodes CDR1 SQVTM and CDR2 ANQGSEA. DNA of the CDR3: TGCAGCGTTGAAGTTCCTGGGGCCTTAGAGCTGTTTTTT. This sequence encodes CSVEVPGALELFF.

V and J are TRBV10-3 and TRBJ2-1, with D perhaps TRBD2 (5 bases). Germline CDR1 and CDR2: ENHRY and SYGVKD. The CDR3 spans 18 residues. Trimming removed 3 bases from V and 1 base from J, with 19 bases in between. DNA of the CDR3: TGTGCCATCAGTGATAAAAGTCGCAGCGGAGAGTCCTACAATGAGCAGTTCTTC. Protein sequence: CAISDKSRSGESYNEQFF.

This clone has just a few counts. This chain connects TRBV25-1 to TRBJ1-2; tentatively, D is TRBD1 (6 bases). CDR1 is MGHDK and CDR2 is SYGVNS in the germline V gene. Trimming left V 3 bases short and J 7 bases short, with 9 bases between. The length of the CDR3 is 12 residues. Here the CDR3 reads CASSDQGPGYTF. As DNA, the CDR3 is TGTGCCAGCAGTGATCAGGGGCCTGGCTACACCTTC.

The V gene is TRBV6-5, the J gene TRBJ2-7; TRBD1 matches 8 bases. The CDR3 is 14 residues long. The V and J ends lost 0 bases and 6 bases, in that order; junction bases with no gene match: 4. Germline CDR1 is MNHEY and CDR2 is SVGAGI. CDR3 region: CASSYSRQGSEQYF. The CDR3 nucleotides are TGTGCCAGCAGTTACTCGCGACAGGGGAGCGAGCAGTACTTC.

This clone was seen once. This chain connects TRBV3-1 (or the pseudogene TRBV3-2) to TRBJ2-1; 10 nucleotides line up with TRBD2. Germline V gene sequence: CDR1 LGHDT, CDR2 YNNKEL (reference sequence). This CDR3 contains 12 residues. V shed 4 bases and J 12 bases; nucleotides not matched to a gene: 3. The DNA for the CDR3 is TGTGCCAGCAGCCCTAGCGGGGGAGGGCAGTTCTTC. This translates into CASSPSGGGQFF.

This clone occurred once. The chain joins TRBV11-2 to TRBJ2-7; 9 nucleotides match TRBD1. V shed 5 bases and J 7 bases; nucleotides not matched to a gene: 9. The CDR3 contains 14 residues. Germline CDR1 and CDR2: SGHAT and FQNNGV. The CDR3 protein is CASSPTGTGREQYF. In DNA, the CDR3 is TGTGCCAGCAGCCCCACCGGGACAGGGAGGGAGCAGTACTTC.

CDR3: CASFGRDNYGYTF. The CDR3 DNA is TGTGCCAGCTTCGGGAGGGACAACTATGGCTACACCTTC. This chain links TRBV3-1 (or the pseudogene TRBV3-2) with TRBJ1-2; tentative D call: TRBD1 (5 bases). V dropped 8 bases and J dropped 2 bases, with 12 bases sitting between them. The CDR3 runs 13 residues. Germline V gene lookup returns CDR1 LGHDT and CDR2 YNNKEL (reference sequence).

This clone turned up a few times. The rearrangement uses TRBV27 and TRBJ2-3; 14 nucleotides agree with TRBD2. The germline CDR1 and CDR2 sequences are MNHEY and SMNVEV (reference sequence). The V and J ends lost 5 bases and 0 bases, in that order; junction bases with no gene match: 7. CDR3 length equals 18 residues. The DNA for the CDR3 is TGTGCCAGCAGTCTCGGGACTAGCGGGGGAAGGAGCACAGATACGCAGTATTTT. Protein sequence: CASSLGTSGGRSTDTQYF.

J is TRBJ2-1 and V is TRBV7-9; 12 bases agree with TRBD2. This CDR3 region has 17 residues. Germline V lookup: CDR1 SEHNR, CDR2 FQNEAQ (reference sequence). Unmatched junction bases numbered 15, after V lost 5 bases and J lost 10 bases. The CDR3: CASSDPRGLAGGNEQFF. Written as DNA, the CDR3 is TGTGCCAGCAGCGACCCCCGTGGGCTAGCGGGAGGGAACGAGCAGTTCTTC.

The chain couples TRBV9 to TRBJ2-2; the D gene is possibly TRBD1 (6 bases). The V gene lost 0 bases and the J gene lost 3 bases, with 12 bases spanning the gap. Germline V gene sequence: CDR1 SGDLS, CDR2 YYNGEE. The CDR3 length is 16 residues. The CDR3 protein is CASSVGQGRDTGELFF. The CDR3, as DNA: TGTGCCAGCAGCGTAGGGCAGGGGAGAGACACCGGGGAGCTGTTTTTT.